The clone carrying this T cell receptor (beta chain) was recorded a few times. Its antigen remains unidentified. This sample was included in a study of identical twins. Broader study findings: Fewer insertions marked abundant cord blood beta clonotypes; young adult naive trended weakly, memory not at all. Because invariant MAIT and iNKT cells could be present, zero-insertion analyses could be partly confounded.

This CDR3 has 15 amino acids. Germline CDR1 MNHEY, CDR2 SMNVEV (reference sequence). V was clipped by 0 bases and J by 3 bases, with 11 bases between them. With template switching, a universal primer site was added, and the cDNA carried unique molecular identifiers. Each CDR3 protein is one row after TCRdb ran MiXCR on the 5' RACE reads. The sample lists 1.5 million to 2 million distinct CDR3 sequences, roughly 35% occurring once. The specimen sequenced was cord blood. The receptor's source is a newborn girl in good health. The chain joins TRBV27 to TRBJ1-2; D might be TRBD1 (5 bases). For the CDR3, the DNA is TGTGCCAGCAGTTTATCCCCCCGGGGGGACTATGGCTACACCTTC. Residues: CASSLSPRGDYGYTF.